The 27 T cell receptor beta chains listed next were all sequenced from one sample in a study of blood T cells in healthy people across ages. For the second PCR, which ran for roughly 7 to 11 cycles, a sample-barcoded 5' primer and a J-beta primer mix were used. TCRdb reanalysed the 5' RACE reads using MiXCR and keeps one entry per CDR3 protein. The repertoire holds roughly 1,800,000 distinct CDR3 sequences, roughly 50% seen once, with 2.1% in the top ten. Sequencing was done on a sample of blood. The receptors here all came from a woman aged 40 to 49 in good health.

This clonotype was detected a few times. The CDR3 sequence is CASSLQAASTDTQYF. The CDR3 region has the DNA TGTGCCAGCAGCCTCCAGGCAGCTAGCACAGATACGCAGTATTTT. The chain recombines TRBV27 with TRBJ2-3; D gene uncertain. This CDR3 contains 15 residues. V gave up 6 bases and J gave up 0 bases, with 13 bases separating them. Germline CDR1 is MNHEY and CDR2 is SMNVEV (reference sequence).

The chain uses TRBV7-2 and TRBJ2-5, with D unresolved. The V gene's germline CDR1 is SGHTA and CDR2 FQGNSA. V lost 0 bases and J lost 1, with 6 bases in between. The CDR3 is 14 amino acids. The DNA of the CDR3 is TGTGCCAGCAGCTTAGCGTACCCCCAAGAGACCCAGTACTTC. Translation gives CASSLAYPQETQYF.

This clonotype was picked up a small number of times. The chain employs TRBV7-9 and TRBJ2-5; D is tentatively TRBD1 or TRBD2 (5 bases each). Germline assignment: CDR1 SEHNR and CDR2 FQNEAQ (reference sequence). Trimming left V 0 bases short and J 4 bases short, with 15 bases between. The CDR3 is made up of 16 amino acids. The CDR3 region is CASSLAEGPGGETQYF. The DNA for the CDR3 is TGTGCCAGCAGCTTAGCTGAGGGGCCTGGGGGAGAGACCCAGTACTTC.

This clonotype occurred a few times. J is TRBJ1-2 and V is TRBV7-2; D is ambiguous. CDR1 and CDR2 (germline): SGHTA, FQGNSA. V lost 4 bases and J 4 bases, leaving 10 bases between the germline ends. This CDR3 is 13 amino acids long. The DNA of the CDR3 is TGTGCCAGCAGCTCGGGTAACCGCTATGGCTACACCTTC. This encodes CASSSGNRYGYTF.

This clonotype was counted a few times. The V call is TRBV4-2, the J call TRBJ2-7; TRBD2 aligns across 10 bases. Germline V CDR1 and CDR2: LGHNA, YNFKEQ. The CDR3 contains 16 residues. After removal of 0 bases from V and 7 bases from J, the junction contained 9 bases not matched to a gene. This CDR3 reads CASSQEWGLAQEEQYF. As DNA, the CDR3 is TGTGCCAGCAGCCAAGAGTGGGGACTAGCGCAAGAGGAGCAGTACTTC.

This chain links TRBV28 with TRBJ2-1; the D is unclear. CDR1 and CDR2 (germline): MDHEN, SYDVKM. CDR3 length: 14 amino acids. V lost 7 bases and J lost 5, with 15 bases in between. Here the CDR3 reads CASTRRSINNEQFF. The CDR3 DNA is TGTGCCAGCACCCGACGGTCTATCAACAATGAGCAGTTCTTC.

The chain joins TRBV6-5 to TRBJ2-3, with D maybe TRBD1 (6 bases). Germline V gene data show CDR1 as MNHEY and CDR2 as SVGAGI. V lost 5 bases, J lost 2 bases, and 14 bases lay in between. There are 15 residues in the CDR3. CDR3 amino acids: CASSDRTPITDTQYF. The CDR3 nucleotides read TGTGCCAGCAGTGACAGGACGCCGATCACAGATACGCAGTATTTT.

This chain joins TRBV6-1 and TRBJ1-2; the D gene is possibly TRBD1 (6 bases). The CDR3 is 15 residues long. Germline V CDR1 and CDR2: MNHNS, SASEGT. Trimming stripped 6 bases from V and 2 bases from J, with 16 bases between. CDR3 nucleotide sequence: TGTGCCAGCAGCGTAGACAGGCGACCGAACTATGGCTACACCTTC. Residues: CASSVDRRPNYGYTF.

This clonotype was seen a few times. The rearrangement links TRBV9 to TRBJ2-3, with D possibly matching TRBD2 (5 bases). Germline CDR1 SGDLS, CDR2 YYNGEE. The CDR3 is 12 residues long. Trimming removed 5 bases from V and 10 bases from J, with 14 bases in between. This chain's CDR3 is CASRQTEGAQYF. The CDR3 DNA is TGTGCCAGCAGACAGACTGAGGGAGCGCAGTATTTT.

The table lists this clonotype with many counts. The chain joins TRBV7-2 to TRBJ2-3; the D gene is possibly TRBD1 (7 bases). The CDR3 loop spans 15 amino acids. V gave up 4 bases and J gave up 1 base, with 12 bases separating them. Germline V gene lookup returns CDR1 SGHTA and CDR2 FQGNSA. The CDR3 is CASSWGGQGTDTQYF. The CDR3 DNA follows: TGTGCCAGCAGCTGGGGAGGACAGGGCACAGATACGCAGTATTTT.

This clonotype was detected only a few times. This chain uses TRBV29-1 with TRBJ2-1, with D possibly TRBD2 on 7 matching bases. CDR1 is SQVTM, CDR2 ANQGSEA, per germline. CDR3 length equals 13 residues. V lost 8 bases and J 10 bases, leaving 21 bases between the germline ends. DNA of the CDR3: TGCAGCTCCAATGGGGGGGGGCCGAGGGAGCAGTTCTTC. The encoded protein is CSSNGGGPREQFF.

This clonotype was seen once. CDR3 sequence: CSVDNSVSTGELFF. The CDR3, as DNA: TGCAGCGTTGATAACTCGGTTAGCACCGGGGAGCTGTTTTTT. The rearrangement links TRBV29-1 to TRBJ2-2, with D unclear. V lost 3 bases to trimming and J lost 4 bases, with 12 bases between them. The CDR3 runs 14 residues. Looked up from germline, CDR1 is SQVTM and CDR2 is ANQGSEA.

This clonotype was counted only a few times. V usage is TRBV27 and J usage is TRBJ1-1; the D gene is possibly TRBD1 (6 bases). The CDR3 covers 16 residues. In germline, CDR1 is MNHEY, CDR2 SMNVEV (reference sequence). V was clipped by 7 bases and J by 2 bases, with 20 bases between them. The CDR3 is CASKVRAGEINTEAFF. CDR3 nucleotides: TGTGCCAGCAAAGTAAGGGCAGGGGAAATTAACACTGAAGCTTTCTTT.

This clonotype was recorded a few times. The rearrangement links TRBV27 to TRBJ2-3; the D is unclear. V was shortened by 3 bases and J by 8 bases, with 6 bases between the two germline ends. In germline, CDR1 is MNHEY, CDR2 SMNVEV (reference sequence). The CDR3 is 11 residues long. Written as DNA, the CDR3 is TGTGCCAGCAGTTTCCTCGCTACGCAGTATTTT. Residues: CASSFLATQYF.

The sample holds many counts of this clonotype. The chain joins TRBV28 to TRBJ2-5, with D maybe TRBD1 (5 bases). The germline CDR1 and CDR2 sequences are MDHEN and SYDVKM. The V end lost 2 bases, the J end lost 1 base, and 8 bases lay between the germline ends. The CDR3 sequence is 14 residues long. The CDR3 reads CASSLRTPQETQYF. CDR3 DNA: TGTGCCAGCAGTTTACGGACACCCCAAGAGACCCAGTACTTC. The full variable domain, rest sourced from reference TRBV28 and TRBJ2-5, is DVKVTQSSRYLVKRTGEKVFLECVQDMDHENMFWYRQDPGLGLRLIYFSYDVKMKEKGDIPEGYSVSREKKERFSLILESASTNQTSMYLCASSLRTPQETQYFGPGTRLLVL.

This clonotype was recorded a few times. The gene calls are TRBV28 and TRBJ2-4; D is possibly TRBD2 (5 bases). Trimming removed 2 bases from V and 13 bases from J, with 12 bases in between. This CDR3 contains 12 residues. CDR1 and CDR2 (germline): MDHEN, SYDVKM. The CDR3 is CASSLTVRGQYF. Written as DNA, the CDR3 is TGTGCCAGCAGTTTAACCGTACGCGGGCAGTACTTC.

The CDR3 reads CASTLGAGALLNYGYTF. In DNA form, the CDR3 reads TGCGCCAGCACCCTAGGAGCAGGGGCGTTACTCAACTATGGCTACACCTTC. This sequence joins TRBV5-1 and TRBJ1-2; weak D call: TRBD1 (6 bases). This CDR3 has 17 residues. With 6 bases removed from V and 2 bases from J, the gap between germline ends came to 23 bases. Germline CDR1 reads SGHRS; CDR2 reads YFSETQ.

This sequence joins TRBV12-3 or TRBV12-4 and TRBJ2-7; D unclear. The CDR3 loop spans 13 amino acids. Trimming cost V 8 bases and J 6 bases, with 17 bases left between them. CDR3 loop: CASADHIDGEQYF. CDR3 in DNA: TGTGCCAGCGCCGACCACATCGACGGCGAGCAGTACTTC.

This chain uses TRBV7-9 with TRBJ2-7; 8 bases align to TRBD2. The length of the CDR3 is 15 residues. CDR1 SEHNR and CDR2 FQNEAQ come from the germline V gene (reference sequence). Unmatched junction bases numbered 13, after V lost 5 bases and J lost 7 bases. CDR3 in amino acids: CASSLASGGQNEQYF. DNA of the CDR3: TGTGCCAGCAGCCTGGCGAGCGGGGGTCAGAATGAGCAGTACTTC.

This clonotype was seen just once. The chain recombines TRBV20-1 with TRBJ2-3; D could derive from TRBD1 or TRBD2 (7 bases each). Germline CDR1 is DFQATT and CDR2 is SNEGSKA (reference sequence). This CDR3 is 15 amino acids long. Trimming cost V 4 bases and J 4 bases, with 18 bases left between them. In DNA form, the CDR3 reads TGCAGTGCTAAAGGAGCAGGGGGGGGACCAGATACGCAGTATTTT. Its translation is CSAKGAGGGPDTQYF.

The chain joins TRBV5-5 to TRBJ2-1; TRBD2 matches 9 bases. The CDR3 totals 16 residues. Trimming took 1 base from V and 8 from J; bases not matched to a gene: 10. Germline CDR1 and CDR2: SGHKS and YYEKEE (reference sequence). CDR3 residues: CASSLTWLAGSDEQFF. The CDR3, as DNA: TGTGCCAGCAGCTTGACATGGCTAGCGGGGTCGGATGAGCAGTTCTTC.

The chain is built from TRBV28 and TRBJ1-1; a weak D match, TRBD1 (5 bases). The CDR3 is 12 amino acids. The V gene's germline CDR1 is MDHEN and CDR2 SYDVKM. Deletions cut 6 bases from V and 1 base from J, with 6 bases between. The CDR3: CASRTANTEAFF. CDR3 nucleotide sequence: TGTGCCAGCAGGACAGCGAACACTGAAGCTTTCTTT. Filled out from reference TRBV28 and TRBJ1-1, the complete variable domain reads DVKVTQSSRYLVKRTGEKVFLECVQDMDHENMFWYRQDPGLGLRLIYFSYDVKMKEKGDIPEGYSVSREKKERFSLILESASTNQTSMYLCASRTANTEAFFGQGTRLTVV.

This clonotype was found a few times. J is TRBJ2-7 and V is TRBV20-1, with 7 bases lining up with TRBD2. With 0 bases clipped from V and 2 bases from J, the junction kept 7 bases outside the gene matches. CDR1 is DFQATT and CDR2 is SNEGSKA in the germline V gene (reference sequence). The CDR3 length is 15 residues. Here the CDR3 DNA reads TGCAGTGCTAGAGATCCGGCTAGCGGTCCCTACGAGCAGTACTTC. Its protein is CSARDPASGPYEQYF.

The chain employs TRBV4-1 and TRBJ2-4, with 7 nucleotides matching TRBD1. Germline trimming cut 2 bases from V and 5 bases from J; bases unmatched to any gene: 3. This CDR3 region has 14 residues. Germline V gives CDR1 MGHRA, CDR2 YSYEKL. The CDR3: CASSQPTGQNIQYF. The CDR3 DNA is TGCGCCAGCAGCCAACCGACAGGGCAAAACATTCAGTACTTC.

The chain joins TRBV14 to TRBJ2-5; possible D gene TRBD1, 6 bases. Trimming took off 5 bases at V and 4 bases at J, with 17 bases between the two ends. CDR3 size: 15 residues. The germline gives CDR1 SGHDN, CDR2 FVKESK. The CDR3 DNA reads as TGTGCCAGCAGCTCCGGACAGTTAGTGGGAGAGACCCAGTACTTC. It specifies CASSSGQLVGETQYF.

This clonotype turned up a few times. The chain recombines TRBV7-2 with TRBJ2-5; the match to TRBD2 covers 8 bases. The CDR3 contains 17 residues. Germline assignment: CDR1 SGHTA and CDR2 FQGNSA. V dropped 5 bases and J dropped 2; count of bases not matched to a gene: 13. In DNA, the CDR3 is TGTGCCAGCAGCCAAGGGCGGGGTAGCGGGGTTCAAGAGACCCAGTACTTC. Translation gives CASSQGRGSGVQETQYF.

The CDR3 is CASSLTTGPSTDTQYF. The CDR3 nucleotides are TGTGCCAGCAGCTTAACAACAGGGCCTAGCACAGATACGCAGTATTTT. The rearrangement uses TRBV7-9 and TRBJ2-3; a possible D gene is TRBD1 (6 bases). This CDR3 region has 16 residues. V lost 2 bases, J lost 0 bases, and 12 bases lay in between. CDR1 and CDR2 from the germline V gene are SEHNR and FQNEAQ (reference sequence).